The TCR beta chain under discussion was sequenced for a study of lymphopenia after photon versus proton radiotherapy. Study-level findings and limits: Authors raise, but do not show, better survival with proton therapy. Larger post-nadir TCR diversity loss correlated inversely with survival in deceased patients. Proton therapy kept repertoires fairly stable, unlike photons, which gained effector/memory cells. Post-nadir diversity loss with photons came from oligoclonal expansion, particularly CD8+ Temra cells.

Repertoires were generated with immunoSEQ multiplex PCR, while TCRdb's copy carries only in-frame clones and drops some. This table holds 25,000 to 30,000 clones, more than 80% found once. With 6 bases clipped from V and 0 bases from J, the junction kept 9 bases outside the gene matches. Germline assignment: CDR1 WNHNN and CDR2 SYGVQD (reference sequence). The CDR3 extends over 16 amino acids. In its sample, this clone was seen a few times. Its antigen is not known. Specimen: peripheral blood, collected from a patient treated with photon-based radiotherapy. V gene TRBV10-1 combines with J gene TRBJ1-1; 8 bases line up with TRBD1. This sequence originates from a young man with gastric cancer. This CDR3 reads CASSPTGAQLNTEAFF. In nucleotides, the CDR3 is TGCGCCAGCAGCCCGACAGGGGCCCAACTGAACACTGAAGCTTTCTTT.